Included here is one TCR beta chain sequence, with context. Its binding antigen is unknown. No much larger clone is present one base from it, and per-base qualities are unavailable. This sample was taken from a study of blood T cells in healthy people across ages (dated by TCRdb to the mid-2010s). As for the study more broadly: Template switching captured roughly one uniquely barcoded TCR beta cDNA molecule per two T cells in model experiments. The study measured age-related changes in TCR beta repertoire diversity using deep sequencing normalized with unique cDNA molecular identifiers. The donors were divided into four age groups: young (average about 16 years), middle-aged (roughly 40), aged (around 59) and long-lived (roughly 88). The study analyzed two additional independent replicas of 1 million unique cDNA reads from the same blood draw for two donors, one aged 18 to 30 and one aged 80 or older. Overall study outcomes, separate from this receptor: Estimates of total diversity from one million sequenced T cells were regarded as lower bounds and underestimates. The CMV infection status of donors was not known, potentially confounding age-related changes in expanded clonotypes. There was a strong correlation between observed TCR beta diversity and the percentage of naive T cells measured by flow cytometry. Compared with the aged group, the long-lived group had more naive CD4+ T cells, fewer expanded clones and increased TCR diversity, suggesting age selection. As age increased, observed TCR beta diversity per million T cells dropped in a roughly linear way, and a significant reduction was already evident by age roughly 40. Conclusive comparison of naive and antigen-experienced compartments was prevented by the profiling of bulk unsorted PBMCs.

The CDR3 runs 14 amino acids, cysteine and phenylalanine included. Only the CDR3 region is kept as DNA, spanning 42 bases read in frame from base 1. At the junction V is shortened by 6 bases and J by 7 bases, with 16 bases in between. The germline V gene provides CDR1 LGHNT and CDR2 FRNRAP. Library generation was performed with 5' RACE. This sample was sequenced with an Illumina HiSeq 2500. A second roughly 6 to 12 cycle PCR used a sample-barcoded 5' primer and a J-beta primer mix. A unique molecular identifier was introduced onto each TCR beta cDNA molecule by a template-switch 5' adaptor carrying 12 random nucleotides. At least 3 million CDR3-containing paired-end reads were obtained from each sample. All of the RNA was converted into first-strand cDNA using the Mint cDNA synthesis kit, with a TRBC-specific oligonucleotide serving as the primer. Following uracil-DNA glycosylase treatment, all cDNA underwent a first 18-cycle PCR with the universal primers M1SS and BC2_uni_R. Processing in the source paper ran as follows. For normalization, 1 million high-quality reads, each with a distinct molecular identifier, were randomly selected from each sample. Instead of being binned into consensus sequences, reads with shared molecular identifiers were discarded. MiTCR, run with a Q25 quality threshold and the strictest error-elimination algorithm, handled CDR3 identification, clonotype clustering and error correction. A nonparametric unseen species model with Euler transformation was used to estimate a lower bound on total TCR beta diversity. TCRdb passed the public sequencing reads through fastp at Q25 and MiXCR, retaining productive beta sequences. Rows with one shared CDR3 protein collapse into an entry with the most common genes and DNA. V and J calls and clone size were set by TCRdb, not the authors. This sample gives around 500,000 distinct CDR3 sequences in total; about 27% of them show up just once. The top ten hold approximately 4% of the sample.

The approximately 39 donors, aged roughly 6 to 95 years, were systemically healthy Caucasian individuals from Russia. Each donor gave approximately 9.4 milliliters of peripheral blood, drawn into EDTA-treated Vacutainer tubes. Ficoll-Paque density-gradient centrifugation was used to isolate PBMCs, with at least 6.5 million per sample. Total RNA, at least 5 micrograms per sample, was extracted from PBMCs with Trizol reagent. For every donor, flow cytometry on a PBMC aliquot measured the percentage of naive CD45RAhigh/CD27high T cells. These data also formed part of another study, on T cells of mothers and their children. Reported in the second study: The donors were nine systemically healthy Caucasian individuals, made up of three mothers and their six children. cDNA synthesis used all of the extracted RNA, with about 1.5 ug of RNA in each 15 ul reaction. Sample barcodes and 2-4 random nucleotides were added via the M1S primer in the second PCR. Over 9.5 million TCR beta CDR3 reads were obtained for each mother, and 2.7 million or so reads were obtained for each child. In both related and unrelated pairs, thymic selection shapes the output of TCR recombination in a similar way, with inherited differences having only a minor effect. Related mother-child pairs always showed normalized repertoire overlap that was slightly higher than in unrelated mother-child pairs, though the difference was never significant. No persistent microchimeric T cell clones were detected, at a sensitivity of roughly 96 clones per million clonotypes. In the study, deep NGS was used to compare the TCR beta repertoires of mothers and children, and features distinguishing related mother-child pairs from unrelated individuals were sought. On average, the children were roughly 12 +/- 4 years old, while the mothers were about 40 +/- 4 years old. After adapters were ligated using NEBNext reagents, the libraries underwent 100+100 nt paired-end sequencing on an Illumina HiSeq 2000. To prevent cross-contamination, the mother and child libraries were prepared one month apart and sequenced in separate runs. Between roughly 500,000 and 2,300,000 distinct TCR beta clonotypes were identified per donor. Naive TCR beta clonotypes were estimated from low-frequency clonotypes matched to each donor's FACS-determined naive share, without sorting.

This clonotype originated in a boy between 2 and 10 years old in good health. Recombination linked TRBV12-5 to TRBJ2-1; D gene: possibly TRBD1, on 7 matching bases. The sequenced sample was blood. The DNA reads TGTGCTAGTGGGTTGCCCCCAGGGGGGAATGAGCAGTTCTTC. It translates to CASGLPPGGNEQFF.